The 2 T cell receptor beta chains presented below share a single source sample, sequenced in a study of blood T cell repertoires in COVID-19. Repertoires were generated with immunoSEQ multiplex PCR, while TCRdb's copy carries only in-frame clones and drops some. The sample gives roughly 700,000 clones, 75% to 90% of which show up once; roughly 0.25% is in the top ten. Sample: peripheral blood. The source is a woman between 18 and 29 years old with acute or convalescent COVID-19.

The chain recombines TRBV5-6 with TRBJ1-3; D is ambiguous. In germline, CDR1 is SGHDT, CDR2 YYEEEE. CDR3 length: 15 residues. The ends were cut back, 0 bases at V and 4 bases at J, with 11 bases in the middle. The CDR3 reads CASSLAQVKGNTIYF. The CDR3 DNA sequence: TGTGCCAGCAGCTTGGCCCAGGTGAAAGGAAACACCATATATTTT.

The rearrangement joins TRBV2 to TRBJ2-5, with 7 positions matching TRBD2. V gave up 4 bases and J gave up 7 bases; unmatched junction bases: 15. Germline V CDR1 and CDR2: SNHLY, FYNNEI. CDR3 length: 16 residues. CDR3 protein: CASSVLPSGVGGTQYF. The CDR3 coding sequence is TGTGCCAGCAGTGTACTCCCCAGCGGGGTTGGCGGGACCCAGTACTTC.